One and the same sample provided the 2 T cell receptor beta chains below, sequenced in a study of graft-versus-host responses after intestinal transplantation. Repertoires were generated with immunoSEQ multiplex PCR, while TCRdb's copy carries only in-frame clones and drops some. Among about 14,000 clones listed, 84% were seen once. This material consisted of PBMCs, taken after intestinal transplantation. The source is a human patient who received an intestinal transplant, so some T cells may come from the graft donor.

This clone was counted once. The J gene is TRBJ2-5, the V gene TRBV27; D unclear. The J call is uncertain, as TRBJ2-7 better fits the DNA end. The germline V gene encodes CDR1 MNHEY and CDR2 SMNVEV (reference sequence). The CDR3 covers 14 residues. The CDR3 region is CASSLTGIGYEQYF. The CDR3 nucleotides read TGTGCCAGCAGTTTAACTGGTATAGGATACGAGCAGTACTTC.

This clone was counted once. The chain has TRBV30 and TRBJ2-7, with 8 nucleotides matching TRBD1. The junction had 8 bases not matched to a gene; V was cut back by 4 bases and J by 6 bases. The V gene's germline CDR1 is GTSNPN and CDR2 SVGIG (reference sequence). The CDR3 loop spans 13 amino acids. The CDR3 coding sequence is TGTGCCTGGAAAGGACAGGGTGTGGGCGAGCAGTACTTC. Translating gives CAWKGQGVGEQYF.